This T cell receptor (beta chain) was sequenced for a study of shared T cell receptors in the human thymus. TCRdb's copy holds only in-frame clones and misses some; the assay was immunoSEQ multiplex PCR. The data contain hundreds of thousands of clones, about 90% of them singletons. This clone was recorded only once. This sample also appeared in a second study, on human thymus T cells. Per that study: There appeared to be biased usage of V and J genes in thymic and blood repertoires.

Sequencing was done on a sample of thymocytes. The sequence derives from a boy under three years old with a congenital heart defect.

CDR3 coding DNA: TGTGCCAGCAGCTCCACCGGGAGGTTATACGAGCAGTACTTC. It encodes CASSSTGRLYEQYF. This rearrangement joins TRBV7-2 to TRBJ2-7, with 7 bases lining up with TRBD2. Germline trimming cut 4 bases from V and 4 bases from J; bases unmatched to any gene: 7. Germline CDR1 SGHTA, CDR2 FQGNSA. This CDR3 is built from 14 residues.